This T cell receptor (beta chain) emerged from a study of blood T cell repertoires in COVID-19. Study details: The United States, Italy and Spain supplied acute and convalescent COVID-19 samples.

In the authors' methods: Reference gene primer amplification gave estimated nucleated cell counts. Assay: immunoSEQ multiplex PCR; the TCRdb copy retains only in-frame clones and omits some. That table furnishes V, J and clone size, whereas the DNA furnished D and trimming. Of about 250,000 clones in the sample, 85% to 90% were seen once. The CDR3 runs to 15 residues. The germline CDR1 and CDR2 sequences are MNHEY and SMNVEV (reference sequence). Trimming at V came to 5 bases and at J to 5 bases, leaving 6 bases not matched to a gene. Sequencing used PBMCs or T cells enriched from blood (not recorded which). The source is a man aged 40-49 years who had recovered from COVID-19. J is TRBJ1-6 and V is TRBV27; 7 positions match TRBD1. The CDR3 DNA sequence: TGTGCCAGCAGTACGGGGACAGCCAATAATTCACCCCTCCACTTT. Translating gives CASSTGTANNSPLHF.